Listed below are T cell receptor beta chains from one sample, sequenced in a study of cytomegalovirus exposure and HLA in healthy donors. Produced via immunoSEQ multiplex PCR; TCRdb's table is partial and in-frame only. The sample lists around 180,000 clones; about four fifths were seen once. Sequencing was done on a sample of PBMCs. The origin of the receptors is a young man in good health and CMV-seronegative. The CDR3 runs from the conserved cysteine through the conserved F or W. The order of the fields is V gene, clone size, J gene, D gene, CDR3 protein, CDR3 DNA. The D gene is left open where the match is weak. Only part of the rows carry a size: once, few, many, or a class if the clone is expanded.

TRBV28	NA	TRBJ2-7	TRBD1	CASSPGTGGTYEQYF	TGTGCCAGCAGTCCAGGGACAGGGGGCACCTACGAGCAGTACTTC
TRBV11-2	few	TRBJ2-1	NA	CASSLGRGAYNEQFF	TGTGCCAGCAGCTTAGGGCGGGGTGCATACAATGAGCAGTTCTTC
TRBV19	NA	TRBJ2-5	NA	CASSLGRQETQYF	TGTGCCAGTAGTTTGGGGCGGCAAGAGACCCAGTACTTC
TRBV5-4	NA	TRBJ1-1	NA	CASSLPAGNTEAFF	TGTGCCAGCAGCTTGCCGGCAGGGAACACTGAAGCTTTCTTT
TRBV27	NA	TRBJ1-1	TRBD1	CASSTPGTGGLRGAFF	TGTGCCAGCAGTACTCCCGGGACAGGGGGCCTTCGGGGAGCTTTCTTT
TRBV5-4	NA	TRBJ1-1	NA	CASSPAGGVITEAFF	TGTGCCAGCAGCCCGGCCGGGGGGGTGATCACTGAAGCTTTCTTT
TRBV15	NA	TRBJ2-7	TRBD1	CATSRGGQGGGEQYF	TGTGCCACCAGCAGAGGGGGACAGGGGGGTGGGGAGCAGTACTTC
TRBV27	NA	TRBJ1-6	NA	CASRPGGSGSSPLHF	TGTGCCAGCAGACCGGGGGGGAGCGGGTCCTCACCCCTCCACTTT
TRBV6-5	once	TRBJ2-7	NA	CASSPGITKEQYF	TGTGCCAGCAGTCCCGGGATAACTAAGGAGCAGTACTTC
TRBV7-9	NA	TRBJ1-3	NA	CASSSRTAGNTIYF	TGTGCCAGCAGCAGCCGGACAGCTGGAAACACCATATATTTT
TRBV6-4	few	TRBJ1-2	NA	CASSDTPQGLSGYTF	TGTGCCAGCAGTGACACCCCACAGGGCCTCAGTGGCTACACCTTC
TRBV30	once	TRBJ1-1	TRBD1	CAWEGQGTREAFF	TGTGCCTGGGAGGGACAGGGCACCCGTGAAGCTTTCTTT
TRBV4-3	NA	TRBJ2-7	NA	CASSSEDGSSYEQYF	TGCGCCAGCAGCTCGGAGGACGGTAGCTCCTACGAGCAGTACTTC
TRBV18	NA	TRBJ2-2	TRBD1	CASSLRTGDTGELFF	TGTGCCAGCTCACTAAGGACAGGGGACACCGGGGAGCTGTTTTTT
TRBV6-1	NA	TRBJ2-7	TRBD1	CASSEAFLDRGDQYF	TGTGCCAGCAGTGAAGCCTTCCTGGACAGGGGCGATCAGTACTTC
TRBV27	few	TRBJ2-3	TRBD2	CASSLSGRVTDTQYF	TGTGCCAGCAGTTTAAGCGGGAGGGTCACAGATACGCAGTATTTT
TRBV5-1	NA	TRBJ2-3	NA	CASSLDSGSTDTQYF	TGCGCCAGCAGCTTGGACTCGGGTAGCACAGATACGCAGTATTTT
TRBV30	NA	TRBJ1-3	NA	CAWKGRGDTIYF	TGTGCCTGGAAAGGCAGGGGAGACACCATATATTTT
TRBV19	NA	TRBJ1-5	NA	CASSIPTGYQPQHF	TGTGCCAGTAGTATCCCGACAGGTTATCAGCCCCAGCATTTT
TRBV29-1	NA	TRBJ2-3	TRBD1	CSVTGGSTDTQYF	TGCAGCGTAACAGGGGGTAGCACAGATACGCAGTATTTT
TRBV6-5	few	TRBJ1-1	NA	CASSYSAGTEAFF	TGTGCCAGCAGTTACTCGGCGGGCACTGAAGCTTTCTTT
TRBV19	NA	TRBJ2-3	NA	CASSPGRGSDTQYF	TGTGCCAGTAGCCCCGGCCGGGGATCAGATACGCAGTATTTT
TRBV7-2	once	TRBJ2-7	TRBD2	CASSPTSGSTYEQYF	TGTGCCAGCAGCCCGACTAGCGGGAGTACCTACGAGCAGTACTTC
TRBV9	few	TRBJ2-7	TRBD2	CASSKTSGSSHEQYF	TGTGCCAGCAGCAAAACTAGCGGGAGCTCCCACGAGCAGTACTTC
TRBV6-1	few	TRBJ1-1	NA	CASSAGFREGAFF	TGTGCCAGCAGTGCAGGATTTCGAGAGGGAGCTTTCTTT
TRBV9	NA	TRBJ2-5	TRBD1	CASSLNTGVGETQYF	TGTGCCAGCAGCTTAAATACAGGGGTTGGGGAGACCCAGTACTTC
TRBV29-1	NA	TRBJ2-5	TRBD2	CSVEVWRAGERETQYF	TGCAGCGTTGAAGTGTGGCGAGCGGGAGAAAGAGAGACCCAGTACTTC
TRBV19	once	TRBJ2-1	TRBD2	CASSIASGGSHYNEQFF	TGTGCCAGTAGTATAGCCTCGGGCGGGAGTCACTACAATGAGCAGTTCTTC
TRBV4-1	NA	TRBJ2-1	TRBD2	CASSQGLAGYNEQFF	TGCGCCAGCAGCCAAGGACTAGCGGGGTACAATGAGCAGTTCTTC
TRBV28	NA	TRBJ1-5	TRBD1	CASSPGGSGRGQPQHF	TGTGCCAGCAGCCCAGGGGGATCCGGGAGGGGTCAGCCCCAGCATTTT
TRBV19	NA	TRBJ1-5	NA	CASSGRQMISNQPQHF	TGTGCCAGTAGTGGCCGACAGATGATTAGCAATCAGCCCCAGCATTTT
TRBV6-1	NA	TRBJ1-2	TRBD1	CASRGQNNNYGYTF	TGTGCCAGCAGGGGACAGAATAATAACTATGGCTACACCTTC
TRBV7-6	NA	TRBJ2-5	TRBD1	CASSSDRVGETQYF	TGTGCCAGCAGCTCAGACAGGGTAGGAGAGACCCAGTACTTC
TRBV28	few	TRBJ2-5	TRBD2	CASSAGRWLATQETQYF	TGTGCCAGCAGTGCCGGGAGGTGGCTAGCCACACAAGAGACCCAGTACTTC
TRBV13	NA	TRBJ2-1	NA	CASSPTAGYNEQFF	TGTGCCAGCAGCCCCACGGCGGGCTACAATGAGCAGTTCTTC
TRBV5-6	NA	TRBJ2-1	NA	CASRTGTPTYNEQFF	TGTGCCAGCAGAACCGGGACTCCGACCTACAATGAGCAGTTCTTC
TRBV4-1	NA	TRBJ2-1	NA	CASSLGGDAYNEQFF	TGCGCCAGCAGCCTAGGAGGGGACGCCTACAATGAGCAGTTCTTC
TRBV2	few	TRBJ2-1	TRBD2	CASSVIGASGRGNEQFF	TGTGCCAGCAGTGTAATAGGGGCTAGCGGGAGGGGCAATGAGCAGTTCTTC
TRBV2	NA	TRBJ2-2	NA	CASRKGVRDTGELFF	TGTGCCAGCAGGAAGGGGGTGAGGGACACCGGGGAGCTGTTTTTT
TRBV9	NA	TRBJ1-2	NA	CASTHSRGGGYGYTF	TGTGCCAGCACCCACTCCAGGGGAGGGGGATATGGCTACACCTTC
TRBV18	once	TRBJ2-7	NA	CASSPPNREGYEQYF	TGTGCCAGCTCACCACCGAACAGGGAGGGCTACGAGCAGTACTTC
TRBV6-6	NA	TRBJ2-2	NA	CASTLGAGGTGELFF	TGTGCCAGCACCCTAGGGGCAGGGGGGACCGGGGAGCTGTTTTTT
TRBV5-3	NA	TRBJ1-3	TRBD1	CARSLVGTVPFNSGNTIYF	TGTGCCAGAAGCTTGGTTGGGACAGTCCCATTCAACTCTGGAAACACCATATATTTT
TRBV7-3	NA	TRBJ2-1	NA	CASSLGSLNNEQFF	TGTGCCAGCAGCTTGGGTAGCCTGAACAATGAGCAGTTCTTC
TRBV6-1	NA	TRBJ1-1	NA	CASTVTGSDTEAFF	TGTGCCAGCACGGTAACAGGGTCGGACACTGAAGCTTTCTTT
TRBV7-2	NA	TRBJ2-7	NA	CASSSLTGHYEQYF	TGTGCCAGCAGCTCACTGACAGGCCACTACGAGCAGTACTTC
TRBV29-1	NA	TRBJ2-7	NA	CSVVYRQTYEQYF	TGCAGCGTTGTTTATCGACAAACCTACGAGCAGTACTTC
TRBV6-5	NA	TRBJ2-5	NA	CASSYRATGETQYF	TGTGCCAGCAGTTACAGGGCCACGGGGGAGACCCAGTACTTC
TRBV29-1	NA	TRBJ2-7	TRBD2	CSVAGAISGRAAYEQYF	TGCAGCGTTGCCGGGGCCATTAGCGGGAGGGCCGCCTACGAGCAGTACTTC
TRBV4-3	NA	TRBJ2-1	NA	CASSQGSSAYNEQFF	TGCGCCAGCAGCCAAGGTAGCAGTGCTTACAATGAGCAGTTCTTC
TRBV29-1	NA	TRBJ2-3	NA	CSVEGTSSTDTQYF	TGCAGCGTTGAAGGTACTAGCAGCACAGATACGCAGTATTTT
TRBV7-9	NA	TRBJ1-2	NA	CASSPHWRDRGYTF	TGTGCCAGCAGCCCCCATTGGAGGGATCGTGGCTACACCTTC